These 8 T cell receptor beta chains originate from one sample sequenced in a study of blood T cell repertoires in COVID-19. TCRdb's table, derived via immunoSEQ multiplex PCR, lists solely in-frame clones and lacks some. The sample comprises tens of thousands of clones, around 91% of which are singletons, and 5.3% rests with the top ten. The sample was peripheral blood. Every receptor here comes from a man between 50 and 59 years old with acute or convalescent COVID-19.

The DNA of the CDR3 is TGTGCCAGCTCCGATGGGGGGATCGGTGAAAAACTGTTTTTT. It yields the protein CASSDGGIGEKLFF. V is TRBV7-8 and J is TRBJ1-4; maybe TRBD1 (5 bases). Trimming removed 8 bases from V and 7 bases from J, with 17 bases in between. This CDR3 contains 14 residues. CDR1 and CDR2 (germline): SGHVS, FQNEAQ.

This sequence joins TRBV6-5 and TRBJ2-3, with 9 bases identical to TRBD2. This CDR3 spans 15 amino acids. The V gene end was trimmed by 6 bases and the J gene end by 4 bases; junction bases not matched to a gene: 8. Germline V gives CDR1 MNHEY, CDR2 SVGAGI. CDR3 nucleotide sequence: TGTGCCAGCAGAATAGCGGGAGATTTCCCAGATACGCAGTATTTT. Amino acid sequence: CASRIAGDFPDTQYF.

This clone has just one count. The J gene is TRBJ1-4, the V gene TRBV30; 7 nucleotides match TRBD1. This CDR3 has 15 amino acids. Germline CDR1 is GTSNPN and CDR2 is SVGIG (reference sequence). After removal of 2 bases from V and 8 bases from J, the junction contained 11 bases not matched to a gene. This CDR3 is CAWSTGARGNEKLFF. The CDR3 region has the DNA TGTGCCTGGAGTACGGGGGCCAGGGGGAACGAAAAACTGTTTTTT. Supplemented by reference TRBV30 and TRBJ1-4, the full variable domain reads SQTIHQWPATLVQPVGSPLSLECTVEGTSNPNLYWYRQAAGRGLQLLFYSVGIGQISSEVPQNLSASRPQDRQFILSSKKLLLSDSGFYLCAWSTGARGNEKLFFGSGTQLSVL.

The chain has TRBV7-2 and TRBJ2-5; 10 bases line up with TRBD1. Germline V gene sequence: CDR1 SGHTA, CDR2 FQGNSA. This CDR3 is 19 amino acids long. Trimming removed 0 bases from V and 4 bases from J; junction bases left unmatched: 14. CDR3 DNA: TGTGCCAGCAGCTTAGCGAACTTACTTCTGACAGGGGGCGGAGAGACCCAGTACTTC. This sequence encodes CASSLANLLLTGGGETQYF.

J is TRBJ2-5 and V is TRBV5-1, with D perhaps TRBD1 (6 bases). V dropped 4 bases and J dropped 2 bases, with 15 bases sitting between them. The CDR3 runs 15 residues. The germline CDR1 and CDR2 sequences are SGHRS and YFSETQ. The CDR3: CASSVSGVWQETQYF. For the CDR3, the DNA is TGCGCCAGCAGCGTCTCAGGGGTGTGGCAAGAGACCCAGTACTTC.

V usage is TRBV30 and J usage is TRBJ2-1, with 8 bases lining up with TRBD2. Germline CDR1 GTSNPN, CDR2 SVGIG (reference sequence). With 1 base clipped from V and 8 bases from J, the junction kept 13 bases outside the gene matches. CDR3 length: 16 amino acids. CDR3 nucleotides: TGTGCCTGGAGTGCCTTTCGAGCGGGAGCTTCACATGAGCAGTTCTTC. It translates to CAWSAFRAGASHEQFF.

V usage is TRBV28 and J usage is TRBJ2-5, with 8 bases that match TRBD2. V shed 5 bases, J shed 2 bases, and the junction held 7 bases outside the gene matches. This CDR3 comprises 15 residues. Germline V gene data show CDR1 as MDHEN and CDR2 as SYDVKM. Here the CDR3 DNA reads TGTGCCAGCAGTCCATCCGGACTAGCACAAGAGACCCAGTACTTC. This encodes CASSPSGLAQETQYF.

The chain has TRBV19 and TRBJ2-1; 8 bases align to TRBD2. The CDR3 spans 15 residues. V trimming: 5 bases; J trimming: 0 bases; junction bases outside the gene matches: 3. Germline CDR1 LNHDA, CDR2 SQIVND (reference sequence). CDR3 in amino acids: CASSQSGSSYNEQFF. Here the CDR3 DNA reads TGTGCCAGTAGTCAAAGCGGGAGCTCCTACAATGAGCAGTTCTTC.